The subject of this entry is one T cell receptor (beta chain). The protocol was immunoSEQ multiplex PCR, while the TCRdb copy is restricted to in-frame clones and leaves out a portion. The sample lists about 120,000 clones; roughly 89% were seen once. The entry originates in a study of blood T cell repertoires in COVID-19. Looked up from germline, CDR1 is SEHNR and CDR2 is FQNEAQ (reference sequence). This CDR3 has 15 amino acids. The V segment lost 5 bases and the J segment 5 bases; nucleotides outside the gene matches: 8. V gene TRBV7-9 combines with J gene TRBJ2-5; 10 nucleotides match TRBD1. The sequencing input was PBMCs or T cells enriched from blood (not recorded which). The TCR sequence derives from a woman aged 25 to 39 who had recovered from COVID-19. The CDR3 protein is CASSKTGGYRETQYF. CDR3 DNA sequence: TGTGCCAGCAGCAAGACAGGGGGCTACCGGGAGACCCAGTACTTC.